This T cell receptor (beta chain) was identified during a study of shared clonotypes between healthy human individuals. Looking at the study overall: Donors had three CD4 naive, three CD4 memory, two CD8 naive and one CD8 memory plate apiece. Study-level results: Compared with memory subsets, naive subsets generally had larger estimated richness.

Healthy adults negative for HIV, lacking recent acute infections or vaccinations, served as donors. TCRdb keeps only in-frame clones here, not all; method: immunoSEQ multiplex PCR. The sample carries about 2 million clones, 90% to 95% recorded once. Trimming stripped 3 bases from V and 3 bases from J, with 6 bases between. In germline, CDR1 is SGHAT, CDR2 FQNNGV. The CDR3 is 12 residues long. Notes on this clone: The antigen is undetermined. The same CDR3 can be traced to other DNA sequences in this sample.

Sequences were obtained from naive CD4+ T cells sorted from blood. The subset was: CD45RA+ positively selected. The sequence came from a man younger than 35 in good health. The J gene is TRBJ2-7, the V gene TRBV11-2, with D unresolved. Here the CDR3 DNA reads TGTGCCAGCAGCTTGTCCGGCTACGAGCAGTACTTC. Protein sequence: CASSLSGYEQYF.